This TCR beta chain was captured by sequencing in a study of cytomegalovirus exposure and HLA in healthy donors. Primers for the PCR totalled 60 Vbeta and 13 Jbeta. Here immunoSEQ multiplex PCR was the method, and the copy in TCRdb shows in-frame clones only, minus some. The sample yields about 150,000 clones, approximately 70% seen once. Germline-derived CDR1 and CDR2 are KGHSH and LQKENI. V shed 6 bases and J 6 bases; nucleotides not matched to a gene: 7. The CDR3 is made up of 14 amino acids. The chain links TRBV18 to TRBJ1-5; 8 bases map to TRBD1. This receptor was identified in a woman aged 60-70 years in good health and CMV-seropositive. Sequenced material: PBMCs. DNA for the CDR3: TGTGCCAGCTCCCGGACAGGGAAGCTTCAGCCCCAGCATTTT. Translated: CASSRTGKLQPQHF.